This T cell receptor beta chain appears in the sequencing data of a study of shared clonotypes between healthy human individuals. As for the study in general: Aged 18 to 49, the donors were a couple of women and a few men. Used for every donor were three CD4 naive, three CD4 memory, two CD8 naive and one CD8 memory plate. The study's findings and limits: Clonotypes shared by all four donors outscored non-shared clonotypes in generation probability.

V was shortened by 8 bases and J by 0 bases, with 8 bases between the two germline ends. CDR1 is MNHEY, CDR2 SVGAGI, per germline. The CDR3 length is 13 residues. Details on this clone: What it binds is not known.

Each cell subset's genomic DNA was divided evenly among several immunoSEQ plates. TCRdb keeps only in-frame clones here, not all; method: immunoSEQ multiplex PCR. The profile shows millions of clones, 80% to 95% of them singletons. The clonotype was recovered from a man aged 18 to 30 in good health. Some clones in this sample may be carry-over from other donors' samples. The sequenced sample was naive CD4+ T cells from PBMCs. Indicated subset: CD45RA+ positively selected. The chain carries TRBV6-5 and TRBJ1-3, with no clear D. CDR3 coding DNA: TGTGCCAGCTTCGTCAGCTCTGGAAACACCATATATTTT. Translated, it gives CASFVSSGNTIYF.